The 22 T cell receptor beta chains below all came from one sample that was sequenced in a study of blood T cell repertoires in COVID-19. Here immunoSEQ multiplex PCR was the method, and the copy in TCRdb shows in-frame clones only, minus some. Of roughly 220,000 clones listed, about four fifths are singletons. The material sequenced was peripheral blood. Receptor source: a woman of 80 years or more with COVID-19, enrolled during active disease.

This chain links TRBV12-3 or TRBV12-4 with TRBJ1-3, with unresolved D. V lost 2 bases and J lost 7, with 9 bases in between. This CDR3 region has 13 residues. The CDR3 DNA follows: TGTGCCAGCAGTTTAAAGTCCCGGAACACCATATATTTT. Its translation: CASSLKSRNTIYF.

The chain employs TRBV5-1 and TRBJ1-2; possibly TRBD1 for D (6 bases). This CDR3 has 13 amino acids. Trimming pared 2 bases from V and 4 bases from J, leaving 9 bases between. The germline CDR1 and CDR2 sequences are SGHRS and YFSETQ. The CDR3 nucleotides are TGCGCCAGCAGCTTCCAGGGGACCTATGGCTACACCTTC. Protein product: CASSFQGTYGYTF. Supplemented by reference TRBV5-1 and TRBJ1-2, the full variable domain reads KAGVTQTPRYLIKTRGQQVTLSCSPISGHRSVSWYQQTPGQGLQFLFEYFSETQRNKGNFPGRFSGRQFSNSRSEMNVSTLELGDSALYLCASSFQGTYGYTFGSGTRLTVV.

The rearrangement joins TRBV28 to TRBJ1-2, with a possible D match to TRBD1 (5 bases). This CDR3 contains 14 residues. CDR1 MDHEN and CDR2 SYDVKM come from the germline V gene. V was cut by 7 bases and J by 8 bases, with 20 bases left in between. CDR3 DNA sequence: TGTGCCAGCACCAGCTTTCAGGGAGGATCGGGCTACACCTTC. Amino acids: CASTSFQGGSGYTF.

Details on this clone: The germline gene is not matched at one end of the junction; a read error may be the cause. This rearrangement joins TRBV7-7 to TRBJ2-2; D is uncertain. Germline-derived CDR1 and CDR2 are SSHAT and FNYEAQ (reference sequence). CDR3 length equals 12 residues. DNA for the CDR3: TGTGCTAGCAGCCCTCCCTCGGGGGAGCTGTTTTTT. This codes for CASSPPSGELFF.

This chain links TRBV19 with TRBJ2-5; D is possibly TRBD1 (6 bases). The V and J ends lost 7 bases and 5 bases respectively, with 11 bases between them. The CDR3 runs 12 residues. In germline, CDR1 is LNHDA, CDR2 SQIVND (reference sequence). As DNA, the CDR3 is TGTGCCAGTATTTACAGGGTGGAGACCCAGTACTTC. It codes for CASIYRVETQYF.

This rearrangement joins TRBV11-1 to TRBJ2-2; D not resolved. V lost 7 bases to trimming and J lost 5 bases, with 14 bases between them. Looked up from germline, CDR1 is SGHAT and CDR2 is FQDESV (reference sequence). The CDR3 spans 14 residues. The CDR3 sequence: CASTRPHSTGELFF. Written as DNA, the CDR3 is TGTGCCAGCACCCGCCCTCACTCTACCGGGGAGCTGTTTTTT.

V is TRBV6-5 and J is TRBJ2-5, with TRBD1 as a possible D gene (5 bases). V was cut by 6 bases and J by 2 bases, with 10 bases left in between. The germline gives CDR1 MNHEY, CDR2 SVGAGI. The CDR3 contains 13 residues. The CDR3 DNA sequence: TGTGCCAGCAGCCGCAGGGAACAAGAGACCCAGTACTTC. It encodes CASSRREQETQYF.

J is TRBJ1-1 and V is TRBV12-3 or TRBV12-4; D possibly corresponds to TRBD1 (5 bases). The CDR3 is made up of 13 amino acids. The V gene lost 4 bases and the J gene lost 2 bases, with 8 bases spanning the gap. The CDR3 nucleotides are TGTGCCAGCAGTTGGGACTCCAACACTGAAGCTTTCTTT. It is translated as CASSWDSNTEAFF.

V and J are TRBV3-1 (or the pseudogene TRBV3-2) and TRBJ1-1; D is ambiguous. V shed 4 bases and J shed 8 bases, with 8 bases lying between them. Germline V CDR1 and CDR2: LGHDT, YNNKEL (reference sequence). This CDR3 comprises 11 residues. CDR3 in amino acids: CASSRGSEAFF. DNA for the CDR3: TGTGCCAGCAGCCGAGGCAGCGAAGCTTTCTTT.

This chain links TRBV7-3 with TRBJ1-6; 11 nucleotides align to TRBD1. CDR1 and CDR2 from the germline V gene are SGHTA and FQGTGA. V shed 5 bases and J 1 base; nucleotides not matched to a gene: 13. The CDR3 covers 20 residues. The CDR3 spells CASSPFQADRGRSYNSPLHF. The CDR3 bases are TGTGCCAGCAGCCCCTTCCAGGCGGACAGGGGGCGGTCCTATAATTCACCCCTCCACTTT.

The V gene is TRBV30, the J gene TRBJ1-6, with 8 bases fitting TRBD1. The J segment lost 13 bases and the V segment lost 3 bases, leaving 11 bases of the junction unmatched. Looked up from germline, CDR1 is GTSNPN and CDR2 is SVGIG (reference sequence). CDR3 size: 14 residues. Here the CDR3 reads CAWRGTGPVWPLHF. For the CDR3, the DNA is TGTGCCTGGAGGGGGACAGGCCCGGTTTGGCCCCTCCACTTT.

The rearrangement links TRBV19 to TRBJ2-2; 9 bases line up with TRBD2. Germline V gene data show CDR1 as LNHDA and CDR2 as SQIVND (reference sequence). The V gene end was trimmed by 5 bases and the J gene end by 6 bases; junction bases not matched to a gene: 10. The CDR3 runs 16 residues. CDR3 nucleotides: TGTGCCAGTAGTTCCCCGGGACTAGCAGGCGCCGGGGAGCTGTTTTTT. This sequence encodes CASSSPGLAGAGELFF.

The V and J genes are TRBV30 and TRBJ2-7, with D possibly matching TRBD2 (7 bases). The germline V gene encodes CDR1 GTSNPN and CDR2 SVGIG (reference sequence). V gave up 0 bases and J gave up 9 bases, with 24 bases separating them. The CDR3 covers 16 residues. CDR3 in amino acids: CAWSVGDSRRRGGQYF. Here the CDR3 DNA reads TGTGCCTGGAGTGTAGGAGACAGTCGGAGGAGGGGGGGGCAGTACTTC.

V and J are TRBV10-2 and TRBJ1-5, with 11 bases matching TRBD1. Per the germline V gene, CDR1 is WSHSY and CDR2 is SAAADI. The CDR3 is made up of 14 amino acids. Germline trimming cut 8 bases from V and 4 bases from J; bases unmatched to any gene: 4. The CDR3 loop reads CASRGTGGNQPQHF. The CDR3 region has the DNA TGCGCCAGCCGCGGGACAGGGGGTAATCAGCCCCAGCATTTT.

The chain combines TRBV7-2 with TRBJ2-2; D possibly corresponds to TRBD2 (6 bases). Germline CDR1 reads SGHTA; CDR2 reads FQGNSA. The CDR3 totals 13 residues. The V end lost 2 bases, the J end lost 6 bases, and 7 bases lay between the germline ends. The CDR3 nucleotides are TGTGCCAGCAGCTTACTAGCGCCCGGGGAGCTGTTTTTT. It encodes CASSLLAPGELFF.

V and J are TRBV4-1 and TRBJ1-1; no clear D. V lost 0 bases, J lost 3 bases, and 14 bases lay in between. This CDR3 is built from 16 residues. The germline V gene encodes CDR1 MGHRA and CDR2 YSYEKL. The CDR3 protein is CASSQEIGEWHTEAFF. DNA for the CDR3: TGCGCCAGCAGCCAAGAGATCGGGGAGTGGCACACTGAAGCTTTCTTT.

V gene TRBV10-1 combines with J gene TRBJ1-5; tentatively, D is TRBD1 (5 bases). The CDR3 loop spans 17 amino acids. Deletions cut 4 bases from V and 2 bases from J, with 18 bases between. Germline CDR1 is WNHNN and CDR2 is SYGVQD (reference sequence). The CDR3 reads CASSGDGAVSCNQPQHF. DNA for the CDR3: TGCGCCAGCAGTGGAGATGGGGCCGTGTCATGCAATCAGCCCCAGCATTTT.

The chain uses TRBV5-1 and TRBJ1-1, with 10 bases fitting TRBD1. CDR1 is SGHRS, CDR2 YFSETQ, per germline. This CDR3 spans 15 amino acids. The V segment lost 2 bases and the J segment 4 bases; nucleotides outside the gene matches: 5. The CDR3, as DNA: TGCGCCAGCAGCTTAGAAAGGACAGGGGGCACTGAAGCTTTCTTT. Amino acid sequence: CASSLERTGGTEAFF.

The genes are TRBV28 and TRBJ2-6, with D possibly matching TRBD1 (6 bases). This CDR3 has 15 residues. Trimming took off 5 bases at V and 2 bases at J, with 10 bases between the two ends. Germline loops: CDR1 MDHEN, CDR2 SYDVKM. This chain's CDR3 is CASSENRAGANVLTF. CDR3 sequence (DNA): TGTGCCAGCAGTGAGAACAGGGCTGGGGCCAACGTCCTGACTTTC. Together with reference TRBV28 and TRBJ2-6, the CDR3 gives the full variable domain: DVKVTQSSRYLVKRTGEKVFLECVQDMDHENMFWYRQDPGLGLRLIYFSYDVKMKEKGDIPEGYSVSREKKERFSLILESASTNQTSMYLCASSENRAGANVLTFGAGSRLTVL.

This chain links TRBV7-9 with TRBJ2-3, with 8 bases that match TRBD2. With 6 bases clipped from V and 6 bases from J, the junction kept 5 bases outside the gene matches. The germline V gene encodes CDR1 SEHNR and CDR2 FQNEAQ (reference sequence). The CDR3 spans 13 residues. The CDR3 DNA sequence: TGTGCCAGCAGGGGACTAGGAGGGGATACGCAGTATTTT. It is translated as CASRGLGGDTQYF.

CDR3 bases: TGTGCCAGCAGCCTCTTCCCCGGGACTGAAGCTTTCTTT. Translating gives CASSLFPGTEAFF. The chain joins TRBV11-3 to TRBJ1-1, with D unclear. Germline CDR1 is SGHNT and CDR2 is YENEEA. Trimming took 5 bases from V and 5 from J, leaving 12 bases between them. The CDR3 runs to 13 residues.

The V and J genes are TRBV4-1 and TRBJ1-5; D is perhaps TRBD1 (5 bases). The CDR3 spans 15 residues. V shed 3 bases and J shed 3 bases, with 12 bases lying between them. The V gene's germline CDR1 is MGHRA and CDR2 YSYEKL. The DNA for the CDR3 is TGCGCCAGCAGCCAGTTAGCCAGGGTCAATCAGCCCCAGCATTTT. Its protein product is CASSQLARVNQPQHF.